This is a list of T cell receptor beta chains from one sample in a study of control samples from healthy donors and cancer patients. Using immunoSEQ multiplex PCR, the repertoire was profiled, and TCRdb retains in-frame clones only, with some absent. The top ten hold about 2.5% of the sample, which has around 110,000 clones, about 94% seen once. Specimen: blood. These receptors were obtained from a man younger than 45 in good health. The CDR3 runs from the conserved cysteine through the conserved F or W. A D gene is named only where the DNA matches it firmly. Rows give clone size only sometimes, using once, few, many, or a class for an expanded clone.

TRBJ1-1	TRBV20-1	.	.	CSAPGNTEAFF	TGCAGTGCCCCAGGGAACACTGAAGCTTTCTTT
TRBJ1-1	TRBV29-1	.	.	CSAMGRLNTEAFF	TGCAGCGCTATGGGACGGTTGAACACTGAAGCTTTCTTT
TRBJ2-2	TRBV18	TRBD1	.	CASSQTHRGNTGELFF	TGTGCCAGCTCACAGACCCACAGGGGTAACACCGGGGAGCTGTTTTTT
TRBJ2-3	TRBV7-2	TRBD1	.	CASSLETGFSTDTQYF	TGTGCCAGCAGCTTGGAGACAGGGTTTAGCACAGATACGCAGTATTTT
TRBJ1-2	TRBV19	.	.	CASSTRTPTF	TGTGCCAGTAGTACCCGGACACCTACCTTC
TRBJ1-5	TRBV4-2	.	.	CASSQDSQGSGAANQPQHF	TGTGCCAGCAGCCAAGATAGTCAGGGATCAGGCGCCGCCAATCAGCCCCAGCATTTT
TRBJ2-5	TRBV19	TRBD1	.	CASSIRQGGETQYF	TGTGCCAGTAGTATTCGACAGGGTGGGGAGACCCAGTACTTC
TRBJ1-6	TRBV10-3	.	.	CAISESHRDYNSPLHF	TGTGCCATCAGTGAGTCGCACAGGGACTATAATTCACCCCTCCACTTT
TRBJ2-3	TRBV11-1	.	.	CASSPSGLRDTQYF	TGTGCCAGCAGCCCAAGCGGGCTTCGGGATACGCAGTATTTT
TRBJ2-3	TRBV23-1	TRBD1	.	CASSPRGQGRQDTQYF	TGCGCCAGCTCTCCTAGGGGACAGGGGCGTCAAGATACGCAGTATTTT
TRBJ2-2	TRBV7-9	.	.	CASSDSGSTGELFF	TGTGCCAGCAGCGATTCAGGGTCGACCGGGGAGCTGTTTTTT
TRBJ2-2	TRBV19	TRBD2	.	CASSSSGGAGELFF	TGTGCCAGTAGTTCTAGCGGGGGGGCCGGGGAGCTGTTTTTT
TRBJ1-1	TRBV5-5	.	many	CASSLTALMNTEAFF	TGTGCCAGCAGCTTGACAGCCCTTATGAACACTGAAGCTTTCTTT
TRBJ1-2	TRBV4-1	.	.	CASSQGPRDGYTF	TGCGCCAGCAGCCAAGGTCCCCGGGACGGCTACACCTTC
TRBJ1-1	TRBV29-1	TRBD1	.	CSVQTGYTEAFF	TGCAGCGTTCAGACAGGGTACACTGAAGCTTTCTTT
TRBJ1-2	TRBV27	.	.	CASSPITGLDSRGYTF	TGTGCCAGCAGTCCCATTACAGGGCTGGATTCGAGGGGCTACACCTTC
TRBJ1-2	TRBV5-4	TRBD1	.	CASSFRTGGRNYGYTF	TGTGCCAGCAGCTTCCGGACAGGTGGTAGGAACTATGGCTACACCTTC
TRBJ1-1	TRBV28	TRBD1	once	CASSQGATEAFF	TGTGCCAGCAGTCAGGGGGCGACTGAAGCTTTCTTT
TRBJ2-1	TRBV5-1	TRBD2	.	CASSFGTTDNEQFF	TGCGCCAGCAGCTTCGGGACTACGGATAATGAGCAGTTCTTC
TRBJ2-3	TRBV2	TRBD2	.	CASQAGSYTDTQYF	TGTGCCAGCCAAGCGGGGTCCTACACAGATACGCAGTATTTT
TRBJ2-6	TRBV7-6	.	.	CASTNPQGFGANVLTF	TGTGCCAGCACCAATCCACAGGGTTTTGGGGCCAACGTCCTGACTTTC
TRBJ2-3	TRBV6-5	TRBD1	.	CASSFRDRGTDTQYF	TGTGCCAGCAGTTTCCGGGACAGGGGGACCGATACGCAGTATTTT
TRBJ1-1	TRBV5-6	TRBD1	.	CASSSTDRGAEAFF	TGTGCCAGCAGCTCAACGGACAGGGGCGCTGAAGCTTTCTTT
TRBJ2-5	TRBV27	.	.	CASGIGEETQYF	TGTGCCAGCGGAATTGGCGAAGAGACCCAGTACTTC
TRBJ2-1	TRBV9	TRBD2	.	CASSVGSGEYPYNEQFF	TGTGCCAGCAGCGTCGGTAGCGGGGAGTACCCTTACAATGAGCAGTTCTTC
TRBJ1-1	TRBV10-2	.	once	CASSEVPGSAEAFF	TGCGCCAGCAGTGAGGTCCCGGGAAGCGCTGAAGCTTTCTTT
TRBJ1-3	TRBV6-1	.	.	CASSEAPVRLGNTIYF	TGTGCCAGCAGTGAAGCGCCAGTGAGGCTGGGAAACACCATATATTTT
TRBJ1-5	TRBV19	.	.	CASSIGSGGARPQHF	TGTGCCAGTAGTATAGGTTCTGGAGGGGCACGACCCCAGCATTTT
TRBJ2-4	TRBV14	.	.	CASSRSTTIAKNIQYF	TGTGCCAGCAGCCGCTCGACTACTATAGCCAAAAACATTCAGTACTTC
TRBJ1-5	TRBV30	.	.	CAWSRGADSNQPQHF	TGTGCCTGGTCCCGGGGGGCTGATAGCAATCAGCCCCAGCATTTT
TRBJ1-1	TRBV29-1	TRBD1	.	CSSRTGQNTEAFF	TGCAGCTCGAGGACAGGTCAGAACACTGAAGCTTTCTTT
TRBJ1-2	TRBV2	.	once	CASRTTSHYGYTF	TGTGCCAGCAGGACAACTTCACACTATGGCTACACCTTC
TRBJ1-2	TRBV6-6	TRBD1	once	CASSYPTGLDSYTF	TGTGCCAGCAGTTACCCGACAGGGTTGGACTCCTACACCTTC
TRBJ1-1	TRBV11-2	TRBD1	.	CASSPAGGTGTEAFF	TGTGCCAGCAGTCCTGCAGGGGGGACGGGCACTGAAGCTTTCTTT
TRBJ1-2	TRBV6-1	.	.	CASSEQGLDGYTF	TGTGCCAGCAGTGAACAGGGGTTAGATGGCTACACCTTC
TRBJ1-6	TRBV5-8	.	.	CAGRDLGGSPLHF	TGTGCCGGCCGGGACCTCGGCGGTTCACCCCTCCACTTT
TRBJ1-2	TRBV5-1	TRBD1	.	CASSLGTGNYGYTF	TGCGCCAGCAGCTTGGGGACAGGGAACTATGGCTACACCTTC